Each of the 22 T cell receptor beta chains below was sequenced from the same sample in a study of PD-1 blockade in mismatch repair-deficient tumors. The assay was immunoSEQ multiplex PCR, and TCRdb's table has in-frame clones only and misses some. The data contain 40,000 to 65,000 clones, about 85% of them singletons. Material: peripheral blood, obtained around 19 weeks after starting pembrolizumab. The receptors derive from an adult with mismatch repair-deficient cancer.

This chain joins TRBV7-9 and TRBJ1-1; 9 bases are shared with TRBD1. The CDR3 is 14 amino acids. From germline, CDR1 is SEHNR and CDR2 FQNEAQ (reference sequence). V lost 5 bases and J lost 4; bases outside the gene matches: 5. The DNA for the CDR3 is TGTGCCAGCAGCGCACAGGGGGCCGCCACTGAAGCTTTCTTT. Translating it yields CASSAQGAATEAFF.

CDR3 residues: CASSLGLAGNEQFF. CDR3 coding DNA: TGTGCCAGCAGCCTTGGACTAGCGGGAAATGAGCAGTTCTTC. This sequence joins TRBV5-4 and TRBJ2-1, with 12 bases aligning to TRBD2. This CDR3 contains 14 residues. Germline V CDR1 and CDR2: SGHNT, YYREEE (reference sequence). Unmatched junction bases numbered 3, after V lost 4 bases and J lost 7 bases.

J is TRBJ2-7 and V is TRBV7-6, with 11 bases identical to TRBD2. Germline CDR1 and CDR2: SGHVS and FNYEAQ. The CDR3 sequence is 18 residues long. V gave up 3 bases and J gave up 2 bases; unmatched junction bases: 12. The CDR3 DNA is TGTGCCAGCAGCTTGGTGCGAATCGGGACTAGCGGAACCTACGAGCAGTACTTC. It is translated as CASSLVRIGTSGTYEQYF.

The chain couples TRBV4-2 to TRBJ2-7; D unclear. The CDR3 loop spans 14 amino acids. Germline CDR1 is LGHNA and CDR2 is YNFKEQ. The V end lost 4 bases, the J end lost 2 bases, and 12 bases lay between the germline ends. The CDR3 region has the DNA TGTGCCAGCAGCCGACGGTTAGGGACCTACGAGCAGTACTTC. As protein: CASSRRLGTYEQYF.

The chain recombines TRBV7-3 with TRBJ2-7, with 11 bases matching TRBD1. This CDR3 is built from 15 residues. Looked up from germline, CDR1 is SGHTA and CDR2 is FQGTGA. Losses at the gene ends were 5 bases for V and 7 bases for J; bases not matched to a gene: 10. The CDR3 DNA reads TGTGCCAGCAGCCCGGACAGGGGGCTGGGGGGTGAGCAGTACTTC. Protein: CASSPDRGLGGEQYF.

The rearrangement links TRBV7-9 to TRBJ2-2; 8 bases match TRBD2. This CDR3 is 16 amino acids long. The germline V gene encodes CDR1 SEHNR and CDR2 FQNEAQ (reference sequence). Trimming cost V 5 bases and J 1 base; bases outside gene matches: 6. CDR3 protein: CASSTQTSGNTGELFF. The CDR3 DNA sequence: TGTGCCAGCAGCACACAAACTAGCGGGAACACCGGGGAGCTGTTTTTT.

The chain is built from TRBV6-5 and TRBJ2-3; D is ambiguous. The CDR3 contains 12 residues. From germline, CDR1 is MNHEY and CDR2 SVGAGI. Trimming cost V 6 bases and J 0 bases, with 4 bases left between them. The CDR3 nucleotides read TGTGCCAGCAGGGCTAGCACAGATACGCAGTATTTT. Translation: CASRASTDTQYF.

On this clone: At one of its ends the junction is not consistent with the germline gene, which may arise from a read error. This chain joins TRBV12-5 and TRBJ2-3, with TRBD1 matching 9 bases. Germline V gene lookup returns CDR1 LGHNT and CDR2 FRNRAP. This CDR3 contains 10 residues. The CDR3 loop reads CASGLYRGQF. The CDR3 bases are TGTGCTAGTGGGCTCTACAGGGGGCAATTT.

V is TRBV10-3 and J is TRBJ1-4; D is ambiguous. V lost 0 bases, J lost 12 bases, and 8 bases lay in between. The V gene's germline CDR1 is ENHRY and CDR2 SYGVKD. The CDR3 extends over 12 amino acids. CDR3 protein: CAISESVEELFF. CDR3 nucleotides: TGTGCCATCAGTGAGTCCGTCGAAGAACTGTTTTTT.

The chain joins TRBV27 to TRBJ1-1, with D tentatively TRBD1 (5 bases). The CDR3 has 15 residues. Germline loops: CDR1 MNHEY, CDR2 SMNVEV (reference sequence). V was pared by 3 bases and J by 4 bases, with 15 bases between. The CDR3 sequence: CASSLTGTMGTEAFF. DNA for the CDR3: TGTGCCAGCAGTTTGACCGGGACGATGGGCACTGAAGCTTTCTTT.

This chain uses TRBV7-6 with TRBJ2-3, with D possibly being TRBD2 (5 bases). Germline V lookup: CDR1 SGHVS, CDR2 FNYEAQ. This CDR3 has 15 amino acids. Trimming stripped 3 bases from V and 2 bases from J, with 12 bases between. The CDR3 DNA sequence: TGTGCCAGCAGCTTCGGGGATAAACCCACAGATACGCAGTATTTT. Residues: CASSFGDKPTDTQYF.

In its sample, this clone was seen a few times. It is unclear where the CDR3 begins or ends on the DNA, so no DNA is shown, and the CDR3 is as TCRdb lists it. This chain uses TRBV12-1 with TRBJ2-1; the D call TRBD2 from the table was never checked on the DNA. TRBV12-1 is termed a pseudogene. The CDR3 adds up to 17 amino acids, both ends counted. The chain's CDR3 is CASSEDYVCGRGNEQFF.

This sequence joins TRBV4-2 and TRBJ2-5, with D possibly TRBD1 on 6 matching bases. The CDR3 is 16 amino acids. The V end was cut by 0 bases, the J end by 7 bases, with 18 bases between. Germline CDR1 reads LGHNA; CDR2 reads YNFKEQ. The CDR3 region is CASSQDLRGSYGTQYF. DNA for the CDR3: TGTGCCAGCAGCCAAGATTTAAGGGGGTCATATGGGACCCAGTACTTC.

The rearrangement links TRBV9 to TRBJ2-1; possible D gene TRBD2, 5 bases. This CDR3 has 16 amino acids. The V and J ends lost 2 bases and 3 bases respectively, with 15 bases between them. Germline V CDR1 and CDR2: SGDLS, YYNGEE. CDR3 sequence (DNA): TGTGCCAGCAGCGTTGAGGGCGCGCACCTCTACAATGAGCAGTTCTTC. The encoded protein is CASSVEGAHLYNEQFF.

Here the CDR3 reads CASQTSTRGNTGELFF. In nucleotides, the CDR3 is TGTGCCAGCCAGACTAGCACCCGAGGGAACACCGGGGAGCTGTTTTTT. The chain is built from TRBV5-4 and TRBJ2-2; 7 nucleotides agree with TRBD2. Germline trimming cut 7 bases from V and 1 base from J; bases unmatched to any gene: 10. The CDR3 covers 16 residues. Germline V gene data show CDR1 as SGHNT and CDR2 as YYREEE (reference sequence).

There are a few counts of this clone. Here the CDR3 reads CASRRGTGELFF. The CDR3 DNA sequence: TGTGCCAGCAGGCGGGGGACCGGGGAGCTGTTTTTT. The rearrangement uses TRBV7-9 and TRBJ2-2; TRBD2 matches at 7 bases. CDR3 length: 12 amino acids. Germline-derived CDR1 and CDR2 are SEHNR and FQNEAQ (reference sequence). The trim removed 6 bases at V and 5 bases at J, leaving 0 bases unmatched.

The V and J genes are TRBV9 and TRBJ1-4, with a possible D match to TRBD1 (6 bases). Between the trimmed V and J ends, which lost 0 bases and 8 bases, there was a span of 14 bases. The germline V gene has CDR1 SGDLS and CDR2 YYNGEE. The CDR3 is 15 amino acids. This chain's CDR3 is CASSVGLQGREKLFF. CDR3 bases: TGTGCCAGCAGCGTAGGATTACAGGGTCGGGAAAAACTGTTTTTT.

V gene TRBV5-4 combines with J gene TRBJ2-1; TRBD2 matches at 12 bases. This CDR3 has 16 residues. Losses at the gene ends were 0 bases for V and 4 bases for J; bases not matched to a gene: 2. Germline V gene data show CDR1 as SGHNT and CDR2 as YYREEE (reference sequence). Written as DNA, the CDR3 is TGTGCCAGCAGCTTGGAACTAGCGGGAGGATACAATGAGCAGTTCTTC. It translates to CASSLELAGGYNEQFF.

J is TRBJ2-7 and V is TRBV5-4, with 15 bases identical to TRBD2. This CDR3 is 17 amino acids long. Losses at the gene ends were 4 bases for V and 2 bases for J; bases not matched to a gene: 7. Germline CDR1 SGHNT, CDR2 YYREEE (reference sequence). The CDR3 DNA follows: TGTGCCAGCAGCGAGGGACTAGCGGGAGGAACAACCTACGAGCAGTACTTC. Encoded protein: CASSEGLAGGTTYEQYF.

V and J are TRBV7-3 and TRBJ2-1; perhaps D is TRBD1 or TRBD2 (5 bases each). The germline CDR1 and CDR2 sequences are SGHTA and FQGTGA. The CDR3 totals 12 residues. With 4 bases removed from V and 13 bases from J, the gap between germline ends came to 14 bases. CDR3 residues: CASSSPLGEQFF. The CDR3 region has the DNA TGTGCCAGCAGCTCACCCCTGGGGGAACAGTTCTTC.

A few counts support this clone. The chain carries TRBV6-1 and TRBJ2-7; D is unresolved. The CDR3 length is 13 residues. The V gene lost 10 bases and the J gene lost 3 bases, with 16 bases spanning the gap. Germline V gene sequence: CDR1 MNHNS, CDR2 SASEGT. The CDR3 DNA follows: TGTGCCACCACATTTGGGAAGTTCTACGAGCAGTACTTC. As protein: CATTFGKFYEQYF.

The chain recombines TRBV27 with TRBJ1-3, with D unclear. The germline V gene encodes CDR1 MNHEY and CDR2 SMNVEV (reference sequence). The germline V and J ends were trimmed by 3 bases and 3 bases, with 12 bases remaining between them. The CDR3 is made up of 15 amino acids. CDR3 sequence: CASSFPSGSGNTIYF. CDR3 DNA: TGTGCCAGCAGTTTCCCTTCGGGTAGTGGAAACACCATATATTTT.